Listed below are T cell receptor beta chains from one sample, sequenced in a study of blood T cells in healthy people across ages. TCRdb reprocessed the 5' RACE reads with MiXCR, giving one entry per CDR3 protein. This sample yields 1.5 million to 2 million distinct CDR3 sequences, of which around half are seen a single time; 2% to 2.5% belongs to the top ten. What was sequenced was blood. The receptors here all came from a woman aged 40 to 50 in good health. The CDR3 runs from the conserved cysteine through the conserved F or W. D genes are given only for firm matches. Rows give clone size only sometimes, using once, few, many, or a class for an expanded clone.

TRBV5-1	TRBD1	TRBJ2-7	NA	CASSLVLDRGNYEQYF	TGCGCCAGCAGCTTGGTGCTGGACAGGGGTAACTACGAGCAGTACTTC
TRBV7-2	NA	TRBJ2-7	NA	CASSLPTGAYEQYF	TGTGCCAGCAGCTTGCCGACGGGGGCCTACGAGCAGTACTTC
TRBV5-6	NA	TRBJ2-3	NA	CASSLVGRRTDTQYF	TGTGCCAGCAGCTTGGTTGGGCGACGGACAGATACGCAGTATTTT
TRBV20-1	NA	TRBJ2-7	few	CSARQGSGHEQYF	TGCAGTGCTAGACAGGGATCGGGACACGAGCAGTACTTC
TRBV7-2	NA	TRBJ2-1	few	CASTPVLAGTYNEQFF	TGTGCCAGCACCCCAGTTTTGGCAGGGACCTACAATGAGCAGTTCTTC
TRBV4-2	TRBD2	TRBJ2-1	NA	CASSPRSGGADEQFF	TGTGCCAGCAGCCCTCGGAGCGGGGGGGCCGATGAGCAGTTCTTC
TRBV20-1	NA	TRBJ1-5	NA	CSAVASNQPQHF	TGCAGTGCTGTCGCCTCTAATCAGCCCCAGCATTTT
TRBV4-2	NA	TRBJ1-6	NA	CASSQDPRGGNSPLHF	TGTGCCAGCAGCCAAGATCCCCGGGGAGGGAATTCACCCCTCCACTTT
TRBV5-1	NA	TRBJ2-3	NA	CASSLLVATDTQYF	TGCGCCAGCAGCTTGTTGGTCGCCACAGATACGCAGTATTTT
TRBV6-5	TRBD1	TRBJ1-6	NA	CASSYTRGRGSPLHF	TGTGCCAGCAGTTACACGAGGGGGCGAGGGTCACCCCTCCACTTT
TRBV11-2	NA	TRBJ2-7	once	CASSLANPNEQYF	TGTGCCAGCAGCTTGGCTAACCCGAACGAGCAGTACTTC
TRBV20-1	TRBD1	TRBJ2-5	NA	CSAHEGAPETQYF	TGCAGTGCCCATGAGGGGGCTCCGGAGACCCAGTACTTC
TRBV6-4	TRBD1	TRBJ2-5	NA	CASSDSKGAIYNEQYF	TGTGCCAGCAGTGACTCGAAGGGGGCCATCTACAATGAGCAGTACTTC
TRBV29-1	NA	TRBJ2-3	few	CSVEDSAPYTDTQYF	TGCAGCGTTGAAGATTCGGCGCCCTACACAGATACGCAGTATTTT
TRBV28	TRBD1	TRBJ2-6	few	CASSLLTGSSGANVLTF	TGTGCCAGCAGTTTATTGACAGGGAGCTCTGGGGCCAACGTCCTGACTTTC
TRBV7-2	TRBD1	TRBJ1-4	few	CASSSPETGGEKLFF	TGTGCCAGCAGTTCCCCCGAGACAGGGGGCGAAAAACTGTTTTTT
TRBV7-2	NA	TRBJ2-4	NA	CASSIQPLQGISAKNIQYF	TGCGCCAGCAGCATACAACCGCTACAGGGTATTTCAGCCAAAAACATTCAGTACTTC
TRBV21-1	NA	TRBJ2-7	NA	CASGLAGGRDSYEQYF	TGTGCCAGCGGGCTAGCGGGAGGCCGCGATTCCTACGAGCAGTACTTC
TRBV20-1	NA	TRBJ2-5	NA	CSGFETAEETQYF	TGCAGTGGGTTCGAAACAGCTGAAGAGACCCAGTACTTC
TRBV15	NA	TRBJ2-5	once	CATSRRDFQETQYF	TGTGCCACCAGCAGAAGGGACTTTCAAGAGACCCAGTACTTC
TRBV6-5	TRBD1	TRBJ1-1	NA	CASSYDGQGQAFF	TGTGCCAGCAGTTACGATGGACAGGGACAAGCTTTCTTT
TRBV29-1	NA	TRBJ2-3	few	CSVNPGSTDTQYF	TGCAGCGTTAACCCCGGGAGCACGGATACGCAGTATTTT
TRBV28	NA	TRBJ1-5	NA	CASSSRQVSDQPQHF	TGTGCCAGCAGTTCCAGACAGGTTAGCGATCAGCCCCAGCATTTT
TRBV7-3	TRBD2	TRBJ2-1	NA	CASSSPGLAGKSSYNEQFF	TGTGCCAGCAGCTCGCCGGGACTAGCGGGAAAAAGCTCCTACAATGAGCAGTTCTTC
TRBV4-3	NA	TRBJ1-5	NA	CASSYVTGSNQPQHF	TGCGCCAGCAGCTACGTGACGGGGAGCAATCAGCCCCAGCATTTT
TRBV20-1	NA	TRBJ2-7	NA	CSALGPGSEQYF	TGCAGTGCTCTGGGGCCGGGTTCCGAGCAGTACTTC
TRBV12-3/TRBV12-4	TRBD2	TRBJ2-1	NA	CASTPRRGTSHEQFF	TGTGCCAGCACCCCGAGGCGGGGGACTAGCCATGAGCAGTTCTTC
TRBV6-2/TRBV6-3	TRBD1	TRBJ2-1	few	CASRKARDRVEGEQFF	TGTGCCAGCAGAAAGGCCCGGGACAGGGTTGAGGGAGAGCAGTTCTTC
TRBV5-1	NA	TRBJ2-1	NA	CASSVDSPSSNEQFF	TGCGCCAGCAGCGTAGACTCACCTTCATCCAATGAGCAGTTCTTC